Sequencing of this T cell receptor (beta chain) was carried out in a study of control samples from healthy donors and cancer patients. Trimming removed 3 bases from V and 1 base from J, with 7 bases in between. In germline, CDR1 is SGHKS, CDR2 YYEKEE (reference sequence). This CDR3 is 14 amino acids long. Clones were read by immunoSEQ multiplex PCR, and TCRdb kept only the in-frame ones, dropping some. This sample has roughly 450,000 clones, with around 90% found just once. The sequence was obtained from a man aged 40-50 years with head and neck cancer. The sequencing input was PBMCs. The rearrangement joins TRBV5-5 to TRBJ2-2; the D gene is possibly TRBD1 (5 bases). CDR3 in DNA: TGTGCCAGCAGCTGGGGCTTGAACACCGGGGAGCTGTTTTTT. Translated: CASSWGLNTGELFF.